Following are 17 T cell receptor beta chains from one sample sequenced in a study of blood T cells in healthy people across ages. Sample-barcoded 5' priming and a J-beta primer mix drove a second PCR of 7 to 11 cycles. One entry per CDR3 protein, called by TCRdb with MiXCR from the 5' RACE reads. The data hold 710,000 or so distinct CDR3 sequences, with 22% observed a single time. Specimen: blood. These TCRs come from a man between 70 and 80 years old in good health.

The chain is built from TRBV6-5 and TRBJ2-4; D is unresolved. The CDR3 loop spans 16 amino acids. V lost 0 bases and J 0 bases, leaving 9 bases between the germline ends. Germline-derived CDR1 and CDR2 are MNHEY and SVGAGI. The CDR3 reads CASSYSTVVAKNIQYF. CDR3 coding DNA: TGTGCCAGCAGTTACTCTACAGTCGTAGCCAAAAACATTCAGTACTTC.

The chain links TRBV29-1 to TRBJ2-7; the D call may be TRBD1 or TRBD2 (5 bases each). The V gene lost 7 bases and the J gene lost 1 base, with 11 bases spanning the gap. Germline-derived CDR1 and CDR2 are SQVTM and ANQGSEA. The length of the CDR3 is 12 residues. This chain's CDR3 is CSGGTGSYEQYF. The CDR3 nucleotides are TGCAGCGGAGGGACGGGGTCCTACGAGCAGTACTTC.

V gene TRBV7-6 combines with J gene TRBJ2-5; D is unclear. The CDR3 has 15 amino acids. Germline V CDR1 and CDR2: SGHVS, FNYEAQ. Trimming removed 5 bases at V and 5 bases at J, with 18 bases between. The chain's CDR3 is CASSPRTPPSETQYF. The CDR3 region has the DNA TGTGCCAGCAGCCCCCGGACGCCCCCAAGTGAGACCCAGTACTTC. Looking up the rest from reference TRBV7-6 and TRBJ2-5 gives the full variable domain: GAGVSQSPRYKVTKRGQDVALRCDPISGHVSLYWYRQALGQGPEFLTYFNYEAQQDKSGLPNDRFSAERPEGSISTLTIQRTEQRDSAMYRCASSPRTPPSETQYFGPGTRLLVL.

This clonotype was detected a few times. The V gene is TRBV5-1, the J gene TRBJ2-3, with 8 bases fitting TRBD1. The V gene's germline CDR1 is SGHRS and CDR2 YFSETQ. V lost 0 bases, J lost 6 bases, and 6 bases stayed unmatched. The CDR3 is 15 residues long. CDR3 in amino acids: CASSLGTGWIDTQYF. CDR3 sequence (DNA): TGCGCCAGCAGCTTGGGGACAGGGTGGATCGATACGCAGTATTTT.

V is TRBV24-1 and J is TRBJ2-3; the D gene is possibly TRBD2 (5 bases). This CDR3 is 16 amino acids long. Trimming pared 3 bases from V and 2 bases from J, leaving 14 bases between. Germline V gene lookup returns CDR1 KGHDR and CDR2 SFDVKD. CDR3 nucleotide sequence: TGTGCCACCAGTGATCCCAACGGACTTCCCACAGATACGCAGTATTTT. It is translated as CATSDPNGLPTDTQYF.

V and J are TRBV11-2 and TRBJ2-1; no clear D. The CDR3 runs to 14 residues. The germline V gene has CDR1 SGHAT and CDR2 FQNNGV. V was trimmed by 5 bases and J by 4 bases, leaving 12 bases between them. Written as DNA, the CDR3 is TGTGCCAGCAGCCTCCCAACTGTGTACAATGAGCAGTTCTTC. This codes for CASSLPTVYNEQFF.

This sequence joins TRBV7-9 and TRBJ1-4, with 7 bases lining up with TRBD1. The J segment lost 5 bases and the V segment lost 5 bases, leaving 5 bases of the junction unmatched. Per germline, CDR1 SEHNR and CDR2 FQNEAQ (reference sequence). The CDR3 is 14 amino acids. CDR3 sequence (DNA): TGTGCCAGCAGCGGGGACAGAGAGAATGAAAAACTGTTTTTT. It encodes CASSGDRENEKLFF.

As regards this clonotype: Relative to the germline gene, one junction end is altered; a read error may explain this. The V and J genes are TRBV20-1 and TRBJ2-2, with TRBD1 identical over 9 bases. The CDR3 runs to 16 residues. The germline V gene has CDR1 DFQATT and CDR2 SNEGSKA (reference sequence). The CDR3 DNA reads as TGCAGTGCTCATGATCCACAGGGGGCGAAGACCGGGGAGCTGTTTTTT. This translates into CSAHDPQGAKTGELFF.

This clonotype has more than one count but fewer than ten. The rearrangement joins TRBV12-3 or TRBV12-4 to TRBJ1-1, with D possibly being TRBD1 (5 bases). CDR3 length: 16 residues. Trimming shortened V by 3 bases and J by 4 bases, and 18 bases separated the two germline ends. This CDR3 is CASSFHLGTGTTEAFF. The CDR3 DNA reads as TGTGCCAGCAGTTTCCACCTCGGGACGGGGACCACTGAAGCTTTCTTT.

The CDR3 nucleotides are TGTGCCAGCTCAGAAGGACAGGCCGGGGACACTGAAGCTTTCTTT. Its translation is CASSEGQAGDTEAFF. This chain links TRBV18 with TRBJ1-1; TRBD1 aligns across 7 bases. This CDR3 spans 15 amino acids. J was trimmed by 3 bases and V by 5 bases; bases with no gene match: 9. Germline-derived CDR1 and CDR2 are KGHSH and LQKENI.

The rearrangement links TRBV25-1 to TRBJ2-5; D perhaps matches TRBD1 (5 bases). The CDR3 is 14 amino acids. Germline V CDR1 and CDR2: MGHDK, SYGVNS. V lost 1 base and J 2 bases, leaving 8 bases between the germline ends. The CDR3 sequence: CASSEFRVQETQYF. The CDR3 nucleotides read TGTGCCAGCAGTGAATTCAGGGTACAAGAGACCCAGTACTTC.

This sequence joins TRBV7-2 and TRBJ2-1; 15 nucleotides match TRBD2. This CDR3 has 18 residues. CDR1 SGHTA and CDR2 FQGNSA come from the germline V gene. The ends lost 0 bases at V and 6 bases at J; junction bases unmatched: 6. CDR3: CASSLAGVGLAGGNEQFF. DNA of the CDR3: TGTGCCAGCAGCTTAGCAGGTGTGGGACTAGCGGGAGGCAATGAGCAGTTCTTC.

This clonotype was observed a handful of times. This rearrangement joins TRBV5-8 to TRBJ1-1; D not resolved. This CDR3 contains 12 residues. The V and J ends lost 0 bases and 6 bases respectively, with 6 bases between them. The V gene's germline CDR1 is SGHTS and CDR2 YDEGEE. This chain's CDR3 is CASSLGLPEAFF. In DNA, the CDR3 is TGTGCCAGCAGCTTGGGGTTACCTGAAGCTTTCTTT.

J is TRBJ2-3 and V is TRBV10-3; 13 bases agree with TRBD2. The germline CDR1 and CDR2 sequences are ENHRY and SYGVKD. Unmatched junction bases numbered 2, after V lost 3 bases and J lost 2 bases. The length of the CDR3 is 16 residues. CDR3 protein: CAISEGLAGDTDTQYF. The CDR3 DNA reads TGTGCCATCAGTGAAGGACTAGCGGGGGACACAGATACGCAGTATTTT.

This chain joins TRBV20-1 and TRBJ1-4; D not resolved. V shed 2 bases and J shed 0 bases, with 7 bases lying between them. CDR3 size: 14 residues. CDR1 and CDR2 (germline): DFQATT, SNEGSKA (reference sequence). The CDR3 nucleotides read TGCAGTGCTAGATTAGGGACAACTAATGAAAAACTGTTTTTT. As protein: CSARLGTTNEKLFF.

This clonotype was recorded a few times. The J gene is TRBJ1-4, the V gene TRBV5-1; 8 bases line up with TRBD1. Germline CDR1 reads SGHRS; CDR2 reads YFSETQ. This CDR3 region has 17 residues. The V segment lost 1 base and the J segment 0 bases; nucleotides outside the gene matches: 5. The CDR3 is CASSLNPGGPTNEKLFF. The CDR3 region has the DNA TGCGCCAGCAGCTTGAACCCAGGGGGCCCAACTAATGAAAAACTGTTTTTT.

The table lists this clonotype with a few counts. CDR3 sequence (DNA): TGTGCCAGCAGTTACGACAGGACTTTTAACTATGGCTACACCTTC. It translates to CASSYDRTFNYGYTF. The chain is built from TRBV5-6 and TRBJ1-2, with a possible D match to TRBD1 (6 bases). CDR1 is SGHDT and CDR2 is YYEEEE in the germline V gene. The germline V and J ends were trimmed by 5 bases and 1 base, with 15 bases remaining between them. The CDR3 length is 15 residues.